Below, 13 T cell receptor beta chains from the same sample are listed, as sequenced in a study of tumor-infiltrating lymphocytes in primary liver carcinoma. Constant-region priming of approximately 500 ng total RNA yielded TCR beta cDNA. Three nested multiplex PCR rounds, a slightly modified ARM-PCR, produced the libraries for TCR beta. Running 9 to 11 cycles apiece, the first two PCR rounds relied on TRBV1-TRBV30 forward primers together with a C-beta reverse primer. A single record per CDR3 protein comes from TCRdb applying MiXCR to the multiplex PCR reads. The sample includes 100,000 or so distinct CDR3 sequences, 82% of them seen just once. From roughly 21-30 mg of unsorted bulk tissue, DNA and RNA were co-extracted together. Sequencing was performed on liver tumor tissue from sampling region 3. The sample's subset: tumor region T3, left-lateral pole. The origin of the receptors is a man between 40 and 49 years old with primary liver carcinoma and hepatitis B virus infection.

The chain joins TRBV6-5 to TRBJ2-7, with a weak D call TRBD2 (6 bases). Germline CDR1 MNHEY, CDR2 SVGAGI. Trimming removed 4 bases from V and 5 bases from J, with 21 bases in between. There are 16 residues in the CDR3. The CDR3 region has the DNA TGTGCCAGCAGTTCCCCTCCGGGACTGGGGTCTCACGAGCAGTACTTC. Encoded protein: CASSSPPGLGSHEQYF.

The CDR3 region has the DNA TGCGCCAGCAGCTTGGAGACACGGGTCAATCAGCCCCAGCATTTT. Translation gives CASSLETRVNQPQHF. The chain employs TRBV5-1 and TRBJ1-5; the D is unclear. The germline gives CDR1 SGHRS, CDR2 YFSETQ. The V gene lost 0 bases and the J gene lost 3 bases, with 10 bases spanning the gap. This CDR3 is 15 amino acids long.

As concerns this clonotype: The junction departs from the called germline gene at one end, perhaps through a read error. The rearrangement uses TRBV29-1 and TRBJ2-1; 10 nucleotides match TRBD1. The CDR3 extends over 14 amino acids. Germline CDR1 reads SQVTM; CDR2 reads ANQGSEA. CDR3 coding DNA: TGCAGTGTCGACGGGACAGGGGTGAGCAATGGGCAGTTCTTC. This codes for CSVDGTGVSNGQFF.

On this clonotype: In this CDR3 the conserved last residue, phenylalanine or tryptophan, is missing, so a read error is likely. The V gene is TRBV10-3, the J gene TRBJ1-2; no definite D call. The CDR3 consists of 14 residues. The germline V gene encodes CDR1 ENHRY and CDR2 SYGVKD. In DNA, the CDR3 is TGTGCCATCGGTGAGTCGACTCAAGGTTATGGCTACACCTTA. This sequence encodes CAIGESTQGYGYTL.

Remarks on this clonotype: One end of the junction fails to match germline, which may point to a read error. CDR3 nucleotide sequence: TGTGTCAGCAGTGAAGGCTTGGCGGGAAAGGGAAATGAGCAGTTCTTC. Its translation: CVSSEGLAGKGNEQFF. The chain joins TRBV2 to TRBJ2-1, with D perhaps TRBD2 (6 bases). The CDR3 sequence is 16 residues long. Germline lookup yields CDR1 SNHLY and CDR2 FYNNEI.

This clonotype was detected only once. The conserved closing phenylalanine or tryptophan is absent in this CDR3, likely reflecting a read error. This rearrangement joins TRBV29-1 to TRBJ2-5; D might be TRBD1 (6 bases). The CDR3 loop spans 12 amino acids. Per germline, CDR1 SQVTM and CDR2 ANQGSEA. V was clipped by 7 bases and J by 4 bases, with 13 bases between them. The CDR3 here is CSGMDSRETQYL. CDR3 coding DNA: TGCAGCGGTATGGACAGCAGAGAGACCCAGTACCTC.

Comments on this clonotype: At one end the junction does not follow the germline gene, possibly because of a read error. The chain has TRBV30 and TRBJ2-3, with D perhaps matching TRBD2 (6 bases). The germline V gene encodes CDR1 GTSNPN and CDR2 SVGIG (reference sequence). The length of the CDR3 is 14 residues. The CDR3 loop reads CASDLTGGTDTQYF. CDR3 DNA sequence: TGCGCCTCCGACCTCACGGGAGGCACAGATACGCAGTATTTT.

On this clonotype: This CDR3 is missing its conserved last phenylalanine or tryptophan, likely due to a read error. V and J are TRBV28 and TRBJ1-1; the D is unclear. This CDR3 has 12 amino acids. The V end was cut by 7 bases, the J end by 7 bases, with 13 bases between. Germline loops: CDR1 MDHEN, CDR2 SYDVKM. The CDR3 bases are TGTGCCAGCATGATCGCAGAGGATGAAGCTTTCATT. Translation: CASMIAEDEAFI.

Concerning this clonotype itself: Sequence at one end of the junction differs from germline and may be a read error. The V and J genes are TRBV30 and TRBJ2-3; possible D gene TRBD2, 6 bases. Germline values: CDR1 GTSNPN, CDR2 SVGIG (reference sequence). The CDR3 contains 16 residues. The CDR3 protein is CAWIVSLAPGQDTQYF. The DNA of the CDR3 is TGTGCATGGATTGTATCTCTAGCGCCCGGTCAAGATACGCAGTATTTT.

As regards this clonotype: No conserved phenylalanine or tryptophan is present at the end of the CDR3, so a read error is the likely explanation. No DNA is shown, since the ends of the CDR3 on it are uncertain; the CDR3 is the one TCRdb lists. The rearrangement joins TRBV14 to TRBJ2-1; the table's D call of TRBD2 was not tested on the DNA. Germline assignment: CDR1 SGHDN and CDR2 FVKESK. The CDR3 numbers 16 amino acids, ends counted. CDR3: CGSSAVAGWVNNEQFY.

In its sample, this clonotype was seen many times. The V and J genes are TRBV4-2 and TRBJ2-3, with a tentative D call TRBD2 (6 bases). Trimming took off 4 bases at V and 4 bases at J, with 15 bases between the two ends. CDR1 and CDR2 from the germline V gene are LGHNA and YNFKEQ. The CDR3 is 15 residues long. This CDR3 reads CASSPKAGLADTQYF. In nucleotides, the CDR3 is TGTGCCAGCAGCCCTAAGGCGGGACTCGCAGATACGCAGTATTTT.

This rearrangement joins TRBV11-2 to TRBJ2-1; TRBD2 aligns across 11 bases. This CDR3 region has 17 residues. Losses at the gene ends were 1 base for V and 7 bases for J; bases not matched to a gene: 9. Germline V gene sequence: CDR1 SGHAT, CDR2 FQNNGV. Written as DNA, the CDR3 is TGTGCCAGCAGCTTAGGTCTGGTAGCGGGAGGGCCGAATGAGCAGTTCTTC. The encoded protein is CASSLGLVAGGPNEQFF. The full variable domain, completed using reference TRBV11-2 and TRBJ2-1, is EAGVAQSPRYKIIEKRQSVAFWCNPISGHATLYWYQQILGQGPKLLIQFQNNGVVDDSQLPKDRFSAERLKGVDSTLKIQPAKLEDSAVYLCASSLGLVAGGPNEQFFGPGTRLTVL.

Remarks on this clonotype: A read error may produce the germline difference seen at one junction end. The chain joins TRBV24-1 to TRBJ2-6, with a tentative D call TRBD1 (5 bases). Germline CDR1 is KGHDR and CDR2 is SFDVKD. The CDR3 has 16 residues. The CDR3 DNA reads TGTGCCATCAGTGACAGAAGGTTCAGTGGGGCCAACGTACTGACTTTC. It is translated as CAISDRRFSGANVLTF.